A single sample is the source of the 32 T cell receptor beta chains below, sequenced in a study of blood T cells in healthy people across ages. Primed by a sample-barcoded 5' primer and a J-beta primer mix, a second PCR proceeded for roughly 6 to 12 cycles. TCRdb re-analysed the 5' RACE reads in MiXCR, keeping a single row per CDR3 protein. The profile covers 1.4 million to 1.5 million distinct CDR3 sequences, with about 43% appearing a single time and approximately 7.9% taken by the ten largest. Sequencing was performed on blood. The receptors shown here come from a young woman in good health.

This clonotype has a handful of counts. V gene TRBV12-3 or TRBV12-4 combines with J gene TRBJ1-4; tentatively, D is TRBD1 (5 bases). V lost 6 bases to trimming and J lost 6 bases, with 11 bases between them. CDR3 length: 13 amino acids. The CDR3 nucleotides read TGTGCCAGCAGGGGACTGCTCGATGAAAAACTGTTTTTT. Its translation is CASRGLLDEKLFF.

The chain joins TRBV16 to TRBJ2-3; D ambiguous. V gave up 2 bases and J gave up 8 bases, with 8 bases separating them. The CDR3 covers 12 residues. The germline gives CDR1 KGHSY, CDR2 FQNENV. Here the CDR3 reads CASSQPPGTQYF. CDR3 nucleotide sequence: TGTGCCAGCAGCCAACCCCCGGGTACGCAGTATTTT.

The J gene is TRBJ1-2, the V gene TRBV30; 7 bases align to TRBD1. Trimming took 5 bases from V and 7 from J; bases not matched to a gene: 16. The CDR3 contains 15 residues. Looked up from germline, CDR1 is GTSNPN and CDR2 is SVGIG (reference sequence). In nucleotides, the CDR3 is TGTGCCTGGGTCCCCCCGGGACAGAGCGCGAGTGGCTACACCTTC. It encodes CAWVPPGQSASGYTF.

The genes are TRBV10-3 and TRBJ2-5; D gene unclear. The closer fit of TRBJ2-7 to the DNA end suggests the J call may be wrong. Germline CDR1 ENHRY, CDR2 SYGVKD. The CDR3 has 13 residues. CDR3 nucleotides: TGTGCCATCAGTGGCTACCAGAGCTACGAGCAGTACTTC. It encodes CAISGYQSYEQYF.

The chain links TRBV11-2 to TRBJ2-5; 8 bases fit TRBD1. In germline, CDR1 is SGHAT, CDR2 FQNNGV. The CDR3 contains 16 residues. The trim removed 5 bases at V and 0 bases at J, leaving 8 bases unmatched. CDR3 region: CASSARGTGYQETQYF. CDR3 DNA sequence: TGTGCCAGCAGCGCACGAGGGACAGGATACCAAGAGACCCAGTACTTC.

CDR3: CASSFGLAGLETQYF. The CDR3 coding sequence is TGTGCCAGCAGTTTTGGACTAGCGGGTTTAGAGACCCAGTACTTC. This chain uses TRBV12-3 or TRBV12-4 with TRBJ2-5, with TRBD2 identical over 11 bases. This CDR3 contains 15 residues. After removal of 3 bases from V and 4 bases from J, the junction contained 4 bases not matched to a gene.

The chain is built from TRBV7-2 and TRBJ1-2; 9 positions match TRBD1. V gave up 2 bases and J gave up 3 bases; unmatched junction bases: 7. The CDR3 consists of 16 residues. CDR1 and CDR2 (germline): SGHTA, FQGNSA. This CDR3 reads CASSLTPWDRDYGYTF. CDR3 sequence (DNA): TGTGCCAGCAGCTTAACCCCGTGGGACAGGGACTATGGCTACACCTTC. The whole variable domain, remainder taken from reference TRBV7-2 and TRBJ1-2, is GAGVSQSPSNKVTEKGKDVELRCDPISGHTALYWYRQSLGQGLEFLIYFQGNSAPDKSGLPSDRFSAERTGGSVSTLTIQRTQQEDSAVYLCASSLTPWDRDYGYTFGSGTRLTVV.

In DNA form, the CDR3 reads TGTGCCCGCTTGACAGGGACTTCCTACGAGCAGTACTTC. Translated, it gives CARLTGTSYEQYF. This chain joins TRBV30 and TRBJ2-7; the D gene is possibly TRBD1 (7 bases). V was shortened by 8 bases and J by 1 base, with 15 bases between the two germline ends. The CDR3 covers 13 residues. The germline CDR1 and CDR2 sequences are GTSNPN and SVGIG (reference sequence).

The rearrangement joins TRBV30 to TRBJ2-2; possible D gene TRBD1, 6 bases. Per germline, CDR1 GTSNPN and CDR2 SVGIG (reference sequence). CDR3 size: 14 residues. Trimming pared 8 bases from V and 2 bases from J, leaving 15 bases between. This CDR3 reads CASKTGTNTGELFF. The DNA for the CDR3 is TGTGCCAGCAAAACCGGGACAAACACCGGGGAGCTGTTTTTT.

The chain is built from TRBV3-1 and TRBJ2-7; 11 nucleotides agree with TRBD2. V was pared by 4 bases and J by 0 bases, with 5 bases of the junction left unmatched. This CDR3 region has 16 residues. The germline gives CDR1 LGHDT, CDR2 YNNKEL (reference sequence). In DNA, the CDR3 is TGTGCCAGCAGCCCAGGACTAGCGGGCAACTCCTACGAGCAGTACTTC. Translation gives CASSPGLAGNSYEQYF.

This clonotype was detected only a few times. The chain joins TRBV6-6 to TRBJ1-5; 9 nucleotides match TRBD1. Per germline, CDR1 MNHNY and CDR2 SVGAGI (reference sequence). The CDR3 is made up of 16 amino acids. The junction had 7 bases not matched to a gene; V was cut back by 5 bases and J by 2 bases. In DNA, the CDR3 is TGTGCCAGCAGTGACCTGGACAGGGGACGCAATCAGCCCCAGCATTTT. This codes for CASSDLDRGRNQPQHF.

The chain combines TRBV20-1 with TRBJ2-1; 10 nucleotides line up with TRBD2. Germline trimming cut 0 bases from V and 7 bases from J; bases unmatched to any gene: 9. The CDR3 has 16 residues. Per germline, CDR1 DFQATT and CDR2 SNEGSKA (reference sequence). CDR3 coding DNA: TGCAGTGCTAGAGACGCGGTAGCGGGAGGTGGGAATGAGCAGTTCTTC. Its protein is CSARDAVAGGGNEQFF.

This rearrangement joins TRBV27 to TRBJ2-5; 7 bases align to TRBD1. The CDR3 contains 16 residues. Trimming removed 4 bases from V and 11 bases from J; junction bases left unmatched: 19. CDR1 MNHEY and CDR2 SMNVEV come from the germline V gene (reference sequence). The CDR3 DNA is TGTGCCAGCAGTTCCTGGAGACAGGGAAAGTACAATGAGCAGTACTTC. It specifies CASSSWRQGKYNEQYF.

This clonotype was seen once. The chain joins TRBV20-1 to TRBJ2-3; 8 bases agree with TRBD2. The CDR3 is 16 amino acids. Unmatched junction bases numbered 11, after V lost 0 bases and J lost 6 bases. Looked up from germline, CDR1 is DFQATT and CDR2 is SNEGSKA (reference sequence). CDR3 loop: CSAREAGAGVRDTQYF. Written as DNA, the CDR3 is TGCAGTGCTAGAGAAGCCGGAGCGGGGGTCCGGGATACGCAGTATTTT.

This clonotype was seen more than once but under ten times. The V call is TRBV20-1, the J call TRBJ1-1; weak D call: TRBD1 (5 bases). CDR1 and CDR2 (germline): DFQATT, SNEGSKA (reference sequence). V was trimmed by 0 bases and J by 4 bases, leaving 9 bases between them. The CDR3 sequence is 13 residues long. The CDR3 region is CSARDPGGTEAFF. The CDR3 DNA reads as TGCAGTGCTAGAGATCCGGGGGGCACTGAAGCTTTCTTT.

Only a few counts were recorded for this clonotype. V is TRBV5-1 and J is TRBJ2-5, with a weak D call TRBD1 (5 bases). Germline CDR1 reads SGHRS; CDR2 reads YFSETQ. This CDR3 is 14 amino acids long. The V gene lost 2 bases and the J gene lost 2 bases, with 10 bases spanning the gap. The CDR3 DNA follows: TGCGCCAGCAGCTTCACAGGCACGCAAGAGACCCAGTACTTC. Translated: CASSFTGTQETQYF. The full variable domain, with the rest looked up from reference TRBV5-1 and TRBJ2-5, is KAGVTQTPRYLIKTRGQQVTLSCSPISGHRSVSWYQQTPGQGLQFLFEYFSETQRNKGNFPGRFSGRQFSNSRSEMNVSTLELGDSALYLCASSFTGTQETQYFGPGTRLLVL.

The chain carries TRBV5-8 and TRBJ2-7; TRBD2 agrees at 12 bases. The DNA end is a closer match to TRBJ2-5, so the J assignment may be wrong. The CDR3 totals 17 residues. CDR1 SGHTS and CDR2 YDEGEE come from the germline V gene. CDR3 region: CASSGPTSGSFGETQYF. CDR3 bases: TGTGCCAGCAGCGGACCGACTAGCGGGAGTTTCGGGGAGACCCAGTACTTC.

The CDR3 region is CASSLSSPQRTYYEQYF. The CDR3 DNA follows: TGTGCCAGCAGCTTGTCCTCCCCACAGCGGACATACTACGAGCAGTACTTC. The chain recombines TRBV7-2 with TRBJ2-4; either TRBD1 or TRBD2 may fit D (5 bases each). The closer fit of TRBJ2-7 to the DNA end suggests the J call may be wrong. The CDR3 is made up of 17 amino acids. Germline V gene data show CDR1 as SGHTA and CDR2 as FQGNSA.

J is TRBJ1-5 and V is TRBV6-6; possible D gene TRBD1, 5 bases. The germline gives CDR1 MNHNY, CDR2 SVGAGI (reference sequence). Trimming removed 10 bases at V and 1 base at J, with 14 bases between. This CDR3 spans 14 amino acids. The CDR3 sequence: CATQPGGSNQPQHF. CDR3 DNA: TGTGCCACACAACCCGGGGGGAGCAATCAGCCCCAGCATTTT.

The V call is TRBV20-1, the J call TRBJ2-2; 8 bases map to TRBD2. Germline V gives CDR1 DFQATT, CDR2 SNEGSKA (reference sequence). Trimming at V came to 6 bases and at J to 4 bases, leaving 13 bases not matched to a gene. The CDR3 totals 16 residues. The DNA of the CDR3 is TGCAGTGCCTCAACCGGCAGCGGGGGTTCCACCGGGGAGCTGTTTTTT. This codes for CSASTGSGGSTGELFF.

The chain employs TRBV7-2 and TRBJ2-5; D is perhaps TRBD1 or TRBD2 (5 bases each). Trimming cost V 5 bases and J 1 base, with 14 bases left between them. CDR1 SGHTA and CDR2 FQGNSA come from the germline V gene. CDR3 length: 15 amino acids. This CDR3 reads CASSPEGDGQETQYF. CDR3 DNA: TGTGCCAGCAGCCCCGAAGGGGACGGCCAAGAGACCCAGTACTTC.

CDR3 in DNA: TGTGCCAGCAGTCTGGCACATTTAGCGGGAGAGGTTGATACGCAGTATTTT. Translation gives CASSLAHLAGEVDTQYF. V and J are TRBV28 and TRBJ2-3; 9 positions match TRBD2. V shed 5 bases and J 6 bases; nucleotides not matched to a gene: 15. This CDR3 contains 17 residues. In germline, CDR1 is MDHEN, CDR2 SYDVKM.

In its sample, this clonotype was seen a few times. This chain uses TRBV2 with TRBJ2-1, with D unresolved. Germline CDR1 and CDR2: SNHLY and FYNNEI. The CDR3 is 13 amino acids. Trimming removed 6 bases from V and 4 bases from J, with 10 bases in between. The CDR3 bases are TGTGCCAGCAGACACGACGGGTACAATGAGCAGTTCTTC. This sequence encodes CASRHDGYNEQFF.

This clonotype turned up a few times. The rearrangement links TRBV3-1 to TRBJ1-1; TRBD1 matches at 12 bases. This CDR3 has 14 residues. Per the germline V gene, CDR1 is LGHDT and CDR2 is YNNKEL (reference sequence). V gave up 3 bases and J gave up 11 bases; unmatched junction bases: 7. The CDR3 loop is CASSQGQGAVRAFF. CDR3 DNA sequence: TGTGCCAGCAGCCAGGGACAGGGGGCAGTCAGGGCTTTCTTT. The variable domain in full, completed from reference TRBV3-1 and TRBJ1-1, reads DTAVSQTPKYLVTQMGNDKSIKCEQNLGHDTMYWYKQDSKKFLKIMFSYNNKELIINETVPNRFSPKSPDKAHLNLHINSLELGDSAVYFCASSQGQGAVRAFFGQGTRLTVV.

The chain couples TRBV6-6 to TRBJ2-1; D is perhaps TRBD2 (6 bases). Germline V gene lookup returns CDR1 MNHNY and CDR2 SVGAGI (reference sequence). The CDR3 consists of 14 residues. The V and J ends lost 4 bases and 7 bases respectively, with 14 bases between them. The CDR3 DNA sequence: TGTGCCAGCAGTTCTTTGAGACGGGGGAATGAGCAGTTCTTC. The encoded protein is CASSSLRRGNEQFF.

This rearrangement joins TRBV6-2 or TRBV6-3 to TRBJ1-4; no definite D call. This CDR3 is built from 19 residues. Trimming stripped 6 bases from V and 7 bases from J, with 30 bases between. Germline-derived CDR1 and CDR2 are MNHEY and SVGEGT. CDR3 residues: CASSSIGIGVWQRVEKLFF. The CDR3 coding sequence is TGTGCCAGCAGCTCCATAGGAATCGGGGTCTGGCAGCGTGTTGAAAAACTGTTTTTT.

V gene TRBV3-1 combines with J gene TRBJ1-5; perhaps TRBD1 as D (5 bases). The V gene lost 4 bases and the J gene lost 0 bases, with 13 bases spanning the gap. Germline V lookup: CDR1 LGHDT, CDR2 YNNKEL (reference sequence). The CDR3 is 16 residues long. The CDR3 nucleotides are TGTGCCAGCAGCCCAGGGAGGTTTTATAGCAATCAGCCCCAGCATTTT. Encoded protein: CASSPGRFYSNQPQHF.

The rearrangement joins TRBV6-6 to TRBJ2-5, with D perhaps given as TRBD1 or TRBD2 (5 bases each). V was shortened by 6 bases and J by 3 bases, with 11 bases between the two germline ends. CDR1 and CDR2 from the germline V gene are MNHNY and SVGAGI (reference sequence). This CDR3 region has 13 residues. This chain's CDR3 is CASSGTVEETQYF. In nucleotides, the CDR3 is TGTGCCAGCAGCGGGACCGTAGAAGAGACCCAGTACTTC.

This clonotype was observed a few times. This sequence joins TRBV2 and TRBJ2-5, with D perhaps matching TRBD1 or TRBD2 (5 bases each). The CDR3 sequence is 12 residues long. Germline loops: CDR1 SNHLY, CDR2 FYNNEI. Deletions cut 4 bases from V and 5 bases from J, with 8 bases between. The CDR3 DNA follows: TGTGCCAGCAGTGCTTGGGGGGAGACCCAGTACTTC. It codes for CASSAWGETQYF.

This clonotype was recorded a few times. This chain links TRBV15 with TRBJ2-4; TRBD1 aligns across 7 bases. V was pared by 1 base and J by 0 bases, with 9 bases of the junction left unmatched. Germline-derived CDR1 and CDR2 are LNHNV and YYDKDF (reference sequence). CDR3 length: 18 residues. The CDR3 is CATSRGRDSPLAKNIQYF. The CDR3 DNA follows: TGTGCCACCAGCAGAGGTCGGGACAGTCCTTTAGCCAAAAACATTCAGTACTTC.

This clonotype has more than one count but fewer than ten. The genes are TRBV6-2 or TRBV6-3 and TRBJ2-1, with 14 bases fitting TRBD2. The CDR3 sequence is 17 residues long. Germline trimming cut 6 bases from V and 7 bases from J; bases unmatched to any gene: 11. Per the germline V gene, CDR1 is MNHEY and CDR2 is SVGEGT. This CDR3 is CASSRLRLAGGLNEQFF. In nucleotides, the CDR3 is TGTGCCAGCAGCCGCCTCCGACTAGCGGGAGGGTTGAATGAGCAGTTCTTC.

Only one count was recorded for this clonotype. The chain links TRBV20-1 to TRBJ2-7; the match to TRBD1 covers 8 bases. The CDR3 is 14 residues long. Germline CDR1 reads DFQATT; CDR2 reads SNEGSKA (reference sequence). The V and J ends lost 5 bases and 2 bases, in that order; junction bases with no gene match: 8. The CDR3 sequence: CSAQPGQATYEQYF. The CDR3 DNA follows: TGCAGTGCTCAGCCGGGACAGGCAACCTACGAGCAGTACTTC.